This T cell receptor (beta chain) was captured by sequencing in a study of graft-versus-host responses after intestinal transplantation. Of note for this clone: Its antigen is currently unknown.

Assay: immunoSEQ multiplex PCR; the TCRdb copy retains only in-frame clones and omits some. The sample lists approximately 90,000 clones, about 88% occurring once. Trimming stripped 3 bases from V and 0 bases from J, with 13 bases between. The CDR3 runs 16 residues. Germline lookup yields CDR1 SGHRS and CDR2 YFSETQ. The sequenced sample was unstimulated CD4+ T cells sorted from spleen or lymph node cells, obtained before transplant. The chain links TRBV5-1 to TRBJ2-1; the D gene is possibly TRBD1 (5 bases). The sequence was obtained from a human donor who was the organ donor for an intestinal transplant. CDR3 residues: CASSWAQGVSYNEQFF. DNA for the CDR3: TGCGCCAGCAGCTGGGCCCAGGGCGTCTCCTACAATGAGCAGTTCTTC. Together with reference TRBV5-1 and TRBJ2-1, the CDR3 gives the full variable domain: KAGVTQTPRYLIKTRGQQVTLSCSPISGHRSVSWYQQTPGQGLQFLFEYFSETQRNKGNFPGRFSGRQFSNSRSEMNVSTLELGDSALYLCASSWAQGVSYNEQFFGPGTRLTVL.